The next 23 T cell receptor beta chains were all read from a single sample in a study of T cell changes during pregnancy in multiple sclerosis. Sequencing used immunoSEQ multiplex PCR; TCRdb keeps in-frame clones, though not all of them. This table holds about 51,000 clones, around 90% found once. This sample comprised CD8+ T cells from peripheral blood mononuclear cells, obtained in the second trimester of pregnancy. The source is a female donor with multiple sclerosis, enrolled in a pregnancy study.

The chain is built from TRBV7-8 and TRBJ1-2; 9 bases are shared with TRBD1. Germline CDR1 reads SGHVS; CDR2 reads FQNEAQ. The length of the CDR3 is 18 residues. The trim removed 2 bases at V and 3 bases at J, leaving 13 bases unmatched. The CDR3 bases are TGTGCCAGCAGCTTAAAGGAGACAGGGGGTCAAAACCACTATGGCTACACCTTC. Encoded protein: CASSLKETGGQNHYGYTF.

This clone was detected only once. The chain joins TRBV9 to TRBJ2-5; 9 nucleotides align to TRBD2. The CDR3 is 17 residues long. CDR1 and CDR2 from the germline V gene are SGDLS and YYNGEE. V gave up 0 bases and J gave up 2 bases; unmatched junction bases: 8. The CDR3 region has the DNA TGTGCCAGCAGCGTAGAGAGTAGCGGGGGCCCTCAAGAGACCCAGTACTTC. Protein sequence: CASSVESSGGPQETQYF.

V usage is TRBV4-3 and J usage is TRBJ2-7; TRBD1 matches at 9 bases. Germline V gives CDR1 LGHNA, CDR2 YSLEER. J lost 6 bases, V lost 2 bases, and 8 bases had no gene match. CDR3 length: 15 amino acids. The CDR3 here is CASSQNRDRVGEQYF. Written as DNA, the CDR3 is TGCGCCAGCAGCCAAAACCGGGACAGGGTAGGCGAGCAGTACTTC.

This clone was seen just once. J is TRBJ2-7 and V is TRBV4-3; no clear D. CDR1 and CDR2 from the germline V gene are LGHNA and YSLEER. The V gene lost 0 bases and the J gene lost 2 bases, with 5 bases spanning the gap. The CDR3 runs to 13 residues. The CDR3 DNA reads as TGCGCCAGCAGCCAAGATCTTCCCTACGAGCAGTACTTC. It translates to CASSQDLPYEQYF.

The V gene is TRBV27, the J gene TRBJ1-2, with a weak D call TRBD1 (5 bases). Germline V CDR1 and CDR2: MNHEY, SMNVEV (reference sequence). CDR3 length equals 17 residues. V gave up 5 bases and J gave up 4 bases, with 23 bases separating them. This CDR3 reads CASSRRARDSGVYGYTF. The DNA of the CDR3 is TGTGCCAGCAGTCGCCGCGCCCGGGACTCCGGGGTCTATGGCTACACCTTC.

Only a few counts were recorded for this clone. This chain connects TRBV7-9 to TRBJ2-1; TRBD2 matches 9 bases. Germline CDR1 reads SEHNR; CDR2 reads FQNEAQ (reference sequence). The CDR3 loop spans 14 amino acids. V gave up 11 bases and J gave up 4 bases; unmatched junction bases: 9. CDR3 nucleotides: TGTGCCGGGGCCTCGACTAGCGGATACAATGAGCAGTTCTTC. This encodes CAGASTSGYNEQFF.

The chain joins TRBV5-4 to TRBJ2-1, with TRBD2 as a possible D gene (6 bases). Per the germline V gene, CDR1 is SGHNT and CDR2 is YYREEE (reference sequence). This CDR3 has 17 residues. With 0 bases removed from V and 2 bases from J, the gap between germline ends came to 15 bases. This CDR3 is CASSLERLDYPYNEQFF. DNA for the CDR3: TGTGCCAGCAGCTTGGAGAGGCTGGACTACCCCTACAATGAGCAGTTCTTC.

This chain links TRBV27 with TRBJ2-3, with a weak D call TRBD2 (6 bases). This CDR3 comprises 14 residues. The V gene lost 6 bases and the J gene lost 6 bases, with 16 bases spanning the gap. Germline V CDR1 and CDR2: MNHEY, SMNVEV (reference sequence). The CDR3 sequence: CASSRGLPTDTQYF. The CDR3 coding sequence is TGTGCCAGCAGCCGCGGACTACCCACGGATACGCAGTATTTT.

The chain employs TRBV6-5 and TRBJ1-6, with D perhaps TRBD1 (5 bases). With 2 bases removed from V and 7 bases from J, the gap between germline ends came to 9 bases. The CDR3 runs 14 residues. Germline V gene sequence: CDR1 MNHEY, CDR2 SVGAGI. In DNA form, the CDR3 reads TGTGCCAGCAGTTACGGGGCCAGAAATTCACCCCTCCACTTT. It yields the protein CASSYGARNSPLHF.

This clone came up once. The chain combines TRBV7-9 with TRBJ2-7; tentative D call: TRBD2 (6 bases). CDR3 length equals 14 residues. The germline CDR1 and CDR2 sequences are SEHNR and FQNEAQ (reference sequence). The V end was cut by 5 bases, the J end by 7 bases, with 18 bases between. The DNA of the CDR3 is TGTGCCAGCAGCCCTACTAGCTATCCCCAGGAGCAGTACTTC. Protein product: CASSPTSYPQEQYF.

J is TRBJ2-7 and V is TRBV6-1, with D maybe TRBD1 (7 bases). Trimming took 2 bases from V and 1 from J, leaving 12 bases between them. The CDR3 spans 15 residues. In germline, CDR1 is MNHNS, CDR2 SASEGT. The CDR3 is CASSEIAGGSYEQYF. In nucleotides, the CDR3 is TGTGCCAGCAGTGAAATCGCAGGGGGGTCCTACGAGCAGTACTTC.

Remarks on this clone: At one boundary the junction diverges from the germline segment, which might be a read error. This sequence joins TRBV29-1 and TRBJ1-1, with 7 nucleotides matching TRBD1. CDR3 length: 11 amino acids. Germline CDR1 SQVTM, CDR2 ANQGSEA. CDR3 sequence (DNA): TGCAGCGTTAAAGAACAGGGGCGGGCTTTCTTT. It translates to CSVKEQGRAFF.

The chain combines TRBV6-5 with TRBJ2-7; tentative D call: TRBD1 (6 bases). CDR1 MNHEY and CDR2 SVGAGI come from the germline V gene. Trimming cost V 0 bases and J 3 bases, with 9 bases left between them. The CDR3 totals 14 residues. CDR3 DNA sequence: TGTGCCAGCAGTTACTCTGGGGGCGTCTACGAGCAGTACTTC. Protein sequence: CASSYSGGVYEQYF.

CDR3 DNA sequence: TGTGCCACCAGCAGAGGACGGGGGGGGGCTCACAATGAGCAGTTCTTC. This codes for CATSRGRGGAHNEQFF. J is TRBJ2-1 and V is TRBV15; TRBD2 agrees at 8 bases. This CDR3 contains 16 residues. V lost 1 base to trimming and J lost 5 bases; unmatched junction nucleotides: 7. Germline CDR1 is LNHNV and CDR2 is YYDKDF (reference sequence).

This sequence joins TRBV27 and TRBJ2-7; 9 bases agree with TRBD1. CDR3 length: 14 amino acids. Germline trimming cut 5 bases from V and 3 bases from J; bases unmatched to any gene: 5. Per the germline V gene, CDR1 is MNHEY and CDR2 is SMNVEV (reference sequence). The DNA of the CDR3 is TGTGCCAGCAGTACCACAGGGGGCGGCTACGAGCAGTACTTC. It yields the protein CASSTTGGGYEQYF.

A word on this clone: The sample has other DNA sequences that encode this CDR3 too. V and J are TRBV9 and TRBJ2-5; TRBD2 matches 7 bases. Losses at the gene ends were 0 bases for V and 1 base for J; bases not matched to a gene: 3. The germline CDR1 and CDR2 sequences are SGDLS and YYNGEE. The CDR3 has 15 residues. The CDR3 loop is CASSVGRGFQETQYF. The DNA for the CDR3 is TGTGCCAGCAGCGTAGGGCGGGGGTTCCAAGAGACCCAGTACTTC.

V gene TRBV7-9 combines with J gene TRBJ1-1; the D is unclear. The CDR3 is 13 amino acids. V was cut by 7 bases and J by 0 bases, with 9 bases left in between. Germline V gene sequence: CDR1 SEHNR, CDR2 FQNEAQ (reference sequence). The chain's CDR3 is CASMRPLNTEAFF. The CDR3 DNA reads TGTGCCAGCATGCGTCCCTTGAACACTGAAGCTTTCTTT.

The chain employs TRBV6-1 and TRBJ1-5, with a tentative D call TRBD1 (5 bases). From germline, CDR1 is MNHNS and CDR2 SASEGT. V was trimmed by 0 bases and J by 5 bases, leaving 8 bases between them. This CDR3 has 14 residues. The CDR3: CASSEAGADQPQHF. In DNA, the CDR3 is TGTGCCAGCAGTGAAGCAGGGGCGGATCAGCCCCAGCATTTT.

The chain employs TRBV14 and TRBJ1-2; TRBD1 aligns across 10 bases. The CDR3 covers 15 residues. Germline assignment: CDR1 SGHDN and CDR2 FVKESK. With V trimmed by 3 bases and J by 6 bases, 7 bases remained unmatched. This CDR3 is CASSHTGQGRHGYTF. CDR3 bases: TGTGCCAGCAGCCATACGGGACAGGGGCGACATGGCTACACCTTC.

This chain links TRBV7-2 with TRBJ1-2; D uncertain. Germline values: CDR1 SGHTA, CDR2 FQGNSA. This CDR3 spans 14 amino acids. V lost 10 bases, J lost 0 bases, and 15 bases lay in between. The CDR3 coding sequence is TGTGCCATCATTACCCCTACCACTAACTATGGCTACACCTTC. Translating gives CAIITPTTNYGYTF.

To note about this clone: The sample carries other DNA sequences with the same CDR3. The genes are TRBV9 and TRBJ1-5; D gene unclear. CDR3 length: 14 amino acids. Germline V CDR1 and CDR2: SGDLS, YYNGEE. Trimming cost V 0 bases and J 4 bases, with 8 bases left between them. The CDR3 reads CASSVGQSNQPQHF. Here the CDR3 DNA reads TGTGCCAGCAGCGTAGGGCAGTCGAATCAGCCCCAGCATTTT.

This chain connects TRBV7-6 to TRBJ2-7; 8 nucleotides agree with TRBD2. The V segment lost 3 bases and the J segment 2 bases; nucleotides outside the gene matches: 3. The CDR3 totals 14 residues. CDR1 is SGHVS, CDR2 FNYEAQ, per germline. CDR3 region: CASSFGGGPYEQYF. The CDR3 DNA reads as TGTGCCAGCAGCTTCGGGGGGGGGCCCTACGAGCAGTACTTC.

The J gene is TRBJ1-2, the V gene TRBV9, with TRBD1 as a possible D gene (5 bases). The length of the CDR3 is 18 residues. Per germline, CDR1 SGDLS and CDR2 YYNGEE. Trimming shortened V by 4 bases and J by 6 bases, and 28 bases separated the two germline ends. CDR3 nucleotides: TGTGCCAGCAGCCTCTCAATTGAAAGGAGTACGGGGGTCCATGGCTACACCTTC. The encoded protein is CASSLSIERSTGVHGYTF.